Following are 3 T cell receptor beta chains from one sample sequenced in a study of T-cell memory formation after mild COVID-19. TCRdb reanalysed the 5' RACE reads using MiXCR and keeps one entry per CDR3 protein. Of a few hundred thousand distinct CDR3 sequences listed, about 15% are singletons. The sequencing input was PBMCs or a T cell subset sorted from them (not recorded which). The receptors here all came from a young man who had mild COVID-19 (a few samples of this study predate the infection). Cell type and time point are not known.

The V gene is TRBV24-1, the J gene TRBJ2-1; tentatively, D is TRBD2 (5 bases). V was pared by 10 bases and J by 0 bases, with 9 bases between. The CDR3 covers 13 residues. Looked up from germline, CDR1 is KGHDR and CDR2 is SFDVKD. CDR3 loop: CATSEVSYNEQFF. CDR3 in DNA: TGTGCCACTTCGGAGGTCTCCTACAATGAGCAGTTCTTC.

CDR3 nucleotides: TGTGCCAGCAGCGTAGGCGGAGGGGTGGACTCCTACAATGAGCAGTTCTTC. It specifies CASSVGGGVDSYNEQFF. The chain joins TRBV9 to TRBJ2-1, with a weak D call TRBD2 (6 bases). CDR3 length equals 17 residues. Trimming took 0 bases from V and 0 from J, leaving 13 bases between them. The germline V gene encodes CDR1 SGDLS and CDR2 YYNGEE.

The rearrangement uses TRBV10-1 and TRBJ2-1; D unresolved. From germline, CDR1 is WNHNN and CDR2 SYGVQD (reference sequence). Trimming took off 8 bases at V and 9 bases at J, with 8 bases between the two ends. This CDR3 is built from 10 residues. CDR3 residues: CASSQAEQFF. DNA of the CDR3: TGCGCCAGCTCACAAGCTGAGCAGTTCTTC.